A single sample is the source of the 24 T cell receptor beta chains below, sequenced in a study of blood T cell repertoires in COVID-19. Assay used: immunoSEQ multiplex PCR; TCRdb lists only in-frame clones, some missing. This sample yields roughly 260,000 clones, of which around four fifths are seen a single time; less than 4% belongs to the top ten. Sequencing was performed on PBMCs or T cells enriched from blood (not recorded which). The receptors come from a woman between 35 and 50 years old who had been exposed to COVID-19.

CDR3 sequence reads: CASTSNSGGLDTQYF. The CDR3 DNA is TGTGCCAGCACCTCGAATAGCGGGGGGTTAGATACGCAGTATTTT. This rearrangement joins TRBV7-9 to TRBJ2-3; 10 bases align to TRBD2. Per germline, CDR1 SEHNR and CDR2 FQNEAQ (reference sequence). J lost 5 bases, V lost 7 bases, and 9 bases had no gene match. This CDR3 has 15 residues. The variable domain in full, with the rest retrieved from reference TRBV7-9 and TRBJ2-3, is DTGVSQNPRHKITKRGQNVTFRCDPISEHNRLYWYRQTLGQGPEFLTYFQNEAQLEKSRLLSDRFSAERPKGSFSTLEIQRTEQGDSAMYLCASTSNSGGLDTQYFGPGTRLTVL.

V usage is TRBV9 and J usage is TRBJ1-5; weak D call: TRBD1 (5 bases). CDR3 length: 15 amino acids. From germline, CDR1 is SGDLS and CDR2 YYNGEE. Trimming stripped 4 bases from V and 2 bases from J, with 13 bases between. As DNA, the CDR3 is TGTGCCAGCAGCACGGGGGGTGCTGGCAATCAGCCCCAGCATTTT. This encodes CASSTGGAGNQPQHF.

The chain carries TRBV3-1 (or the pseudogene TRBV3-2) and TRBJ1-2, with 8 bases identical to TRBD1. The CDR3 loop spans 16 amino acids. In germline, CDR1 is LGHDT, CDR2 YNNKEL (reference sequence). J was trimmed by 2 bases and V by 2 bases; bases with no gene match: 7. The CDR3 DNA is TGTGCCAGCAGCCAACGCTCGACAGGGGCGAACTATGGCTACACCTTC. It specifies CASSQRSTGANYGYTF.

The rearrangement links TRBV12-3 or TRBV12-4 to TRBJ2-1; 8 bases match TRBD2. CDR3 size: 13 residues. Losses at the gene ends were 6 bases for V and 13 bases for J; bases not matched to a gene: 11. The CDR3, as DNA: TGTGCCAGCAGCTCTGACGGGGGGGCGAAACAGTTCTTC. This codes for CASSSDGGAKQFF.

The rearrangement uses TRBV7-9 and TRBJ1-1; D is uncertain. The CDR3 has 18 amino acids. V lost 10 bases to trimming and J lost 6 bases, with 33 bases between them. The germline gives CDR1 SEHNR, CDR2 FQNEAQ (reference sequence). The CDR3 spells CATDPVGGPLGVYAEAFF. In nucleotides, the CDR3 is TGTGCCACCGATCCCGTCGGAGGGCCCTTGGGTGTGTACGCTGAAGCTTTCTTT.

The chain employs TRBV24-1 and TRBJ2-1; 7 nucleotides agree with TRBD2. The CDR3 extends over 14 amino acids. CDR1 KGHDR and CDR2 SFDVKD come from the germline V gene. The junction had 6 bases not matched to a gene; V was cut back by 5 bases and J by 6 bases. The CDR3 DNA is TGTGCCACCAGTGCCCAGGGAGGGGCCAATGAGCAGTTCTTC. Translation: CATSAQGGANEQFF.

J is TRBJ1-2 and V is TRBV12-3 or TRBV12-4; D is ambiguous. V shed 5 bases and J shed 4 bases, with 11 bases lying between them. This CDR3 contains 13 residues. CDR3 amino acids: CASSGRQGYGYTF. CDR3 nucleotide sequence: TGTGCCAGCAGTGGTCGACAAGGCTATGGCTACACCTTC.

This clone was counted a few times. The genes are TRBV7-3 and TRBJ2-3; 9 bases agree with TRBD2. Germline CDR1 SGHTA, CDR2 FQGTGA. This CDR3 contains 16 residues. Trimming at V came to 5 bases and at J to 1 base, leaving 7 bases not matched to a gene. CDR3 sequence reads: CASSSRKRGGTDTQYF. The DNA of the CDR3 is TGTGCCAGCAGCAGCCGTAAGCGGGGGGGCACAGATACGCAGTATTTT.

The V gene is TRBV28, the J gene TRBJ1-6, with D possibly being TRBD1 (6 bases). Germline loops: CDR1 MDHEN, CDR2 SYDVKM. This CDR3 has 17 amino acids. Trimming stripped 4 bases from V and 8 bases from J, with 21 bases between. The CDR3: CASSSPRAQGRDSPLHF. DNA of the CDR3: TGTGCCAGCAGTTCACCCCGTGCACAGGGTAGGGATTCACCCCTCCACTTT.

The chain is built from TRBV2 and TRBJ1-2; D is uncertain. Trimming stripped 1 base from V and 8 bases from J, with 11 bases between. This CDR3 has 13 amino acids. Germline values: CDR1 SNHLY, CDR2 FYNNEI. CDR3 region: CASSEVGLVGYTF. As DNA, the CDR3 is TGTGCCAGCAGTGAAGTAGGACTGGTGGGCTACACCTTC. Using reference TRBV2 and TRBJ1-2 for the parts outside the CDR3, the full variable domain is EPEVTQTPSHQVTQMGQEVILRCVPISNHLYFYWYRQILGQKVEFLVSFYNNEISEKSEIFDDQFSVERPDGSNFTLKIRSTKLEDSAMYFCASSEVGLVGYTFGSGTRLTVV.

This clone has only one observation. The chain links TRBV7-8 to TRBJ2-1, with 7 positions matching TRBD2. Germline V gives CDR1 SGHVS, CDR2 FQNEAQ. CDR3 size: 17 residues. V was clipped by 0 bases and J by 8 bases; unmatched bases: 13. The CDR3 region has the DNA TGTGCCAGCAGCTTAGCGCTTAGGACTAGGAGTCGCGATGAGCAGTTCTTC. Residues: CASSLALRTRSRDEQFF.

The chain links TRBV6-1 to TRBJ1-2, with 7 bases that match TRBD1. The CDR3 is 15 amino acids. With 2 bases clipped from V and 7 bases from J, the junction kept 10 bases outside the gene matches. CDR1 is MNHNS and CDR2 is SASEGT in the germline V gene. Here the CDR3 DNA reads TGTGCCAGCAGTGAACCTCGACAGGGTATCTCTGGCTACACCTTC. Amino acid sequence: CASSEPRQGISGYTF.

The genes are TRBV29-1 and TRBJ1-1; D gene unclear. The germline CDR1 and CDR2 sequences are SQVTM and ANQGSEA. Trimming stripped 1 base from V and 0 bases from J, with 9 bases between. The CDR3 runs 14 residues. CDR3 sequence: CSVEGYSLNTEAFF. The CDR3 DNA sequence: TGCAGCGTTGAAGGGTACAGCTTGAACACTGAAGCTTTCTTT. The whole variable domain, remainder taken from reference TRBV29-1 and TRBJ1-1, is SAVISQKPSRDICQRGTSLTIQCQVDSQVTMMFWYRQQPGQSLTLIATANQGSEATYESGFVIDKFPISRPNLTFSTLTVSNMSPEDSSIYLCSVEGYSLNTEAFFGQGTRLTVV.

This clone showed up just a few times. The chain carries TRBV28 and TRBJ1-2, with 9 bases identical to TRBD1. Germline lookup yields CDR1 MDHEN and CDR2 SYDVKM. The CDR3 runs 14 residues. V was clipped by 6 bases and J by 4 bases; unmatched bases: 6. This chain's CDR3 is CASRAGTGTYGYTF. The CDR3, as DNA: TGTGCCAGCAGAGCCGGGACAGGGACCTATGGCTACACCTTC.

V usage is TRBV7-9 and J usage is TRBJ2-3; 11 bases fit TRBD2. CDR3 size: 16 residues. V shed 8 bases, J shed 2 bases, and the junction held 9 bases outside the gene matches. CDR1 SEHNR and CDR2 FQNEAQ come from the germline V gene (reference sequence). Here the CDR3 DNA reads TGTGCCAGCGCTCCCGGGACTAGCGGACCCACAGATACGCAGTATTTT. Its translation: CASAPGTSGPTDTQYF. Drawing the rest from reference TRBV7-9 and TRBJ2-3, the complete variable domain is DTGVSQNPRHKITKRGQNVTFRCDPISEHNRLYWYRQTLGQGPEFLTYFQNEAQLEKSRLLSDRFSAERPKGSFSTLEIQRTEQGDSAMYLCASAPGTSGPTDTQYFGPGTRLTVL.

This rearrangement joins TRBV20-1 to TRBJ2-7; 7 bases match TRBD1. This CDR3 contains 13 residues. Losses at the gene ends were 3 bases for V and 3 bases for J; bases not matched to a gene: 5. Germline V lookup: CDR1 DFQATT, CDR2 SNEGSKA (reference sequence). The DNA of the CDR3 is TGCAGTGCTAGTCAGGGGGTTGGCTACGAGCAGTACTTC. Protein: CSASQGVGYEQYF.

The chain is built from TRBV18 and TRBJ1-2; D call uncertain. Trimming left V 2 bases short and J 4 bases short, with 11 bases between. The CDR3 extends over 14 amino acids. CDR1 and CDR2 from the germline V gene are KGHSH and LQKENI. As DNA, the CDR3 is TGTGCCAGCTCACCAGAGGGCAGAGGCTATGGCTACACCTTC. Its translation: CASSPEGRGYGYTF.

The rearrangement uses TRBV5-1 and TRBJ2-2; 8 bases match TRBD1. The junction had 1 base not matched to a gene; V was cut back by 2 bases and J by 4 bases. Germline loops: CDR1 SGHRS, CDR2 YFSETQ. The CDR3 runs 14 residues. CDR3 sequence reads: CASSFGQGTGELFF. The CDR3, as DNA: TGCGCCAGCAGCTTCGGACAGGGCACCGGGGAGCTGTTTTTT.

The V and J genes are TRBV7-9 and TRBJ2-2; 8 nucleotides agree with TRBD1. The CDR3 consists of 15 residues. The germline gives CDR1 SEHNR, CDR2 FQNEAQ (reference sequence). V shed 5 bases and J 2 bases; nucleotides not matched to a gene: 4. The CDR3 is CASSPRGHNTGELFF. The CDR3 DNA follows: TGTGCCAGCAGCCCCAGGGGGCATAACACCGGGGAGCTGTTTTTT.

V gene TRBV7-3 combines with J gene TRBJ2-3; weak D call: TRBD1 (6 bases). This CDR3 region has 16 residues. V lost 3 bases and J 0 bases, leaving 13 bases between the germline ends. The germline V gene has CDR1 SGHTA and CDR2 FQGTGA. The chain's CDR3 is CASSLRGSTSTDTQYF. The CDR3 nucleotides are TGTGCCAGCAGCTTGAGGGGGAGTACGAGCACAGATACGCAGTATTTT.

The CDR3: CASTSLRGGRTYGYTF. As DNA, the CDR3 is TGTGCCAGTACCTCCCTCAGGGGAGGGAGGACCTATGGCTACACCTTC. V gene TRBV19 combines with J gene TRBJ1-2, with D tentatively TRBD1 (6 bases). The CDR3 covers 16 residues. Trimming removed 7 bases from V and 4 bases from J, with 22 bases in between. In germline, CDR1 is LNHDA, CDR2 SQIVND (reference sequence).

DNA of the CDR3: TGTGCCAGCAGCTTCGGACAGGGACGGTCACCCCTCCACTTT. Its protein product is CASSFGQGRSPLHF. The J gene is TRBJ1-6, the V gene TRBV5-5, with 8 nucleotides matching TRBD1. V lost 2 bases and J lost 10; bases outside the gene matches: 5. The germline V gene has CDR1 SGHKS and CDR2 YYEKEE (reference sequence). The CDR3 runs 14 residues.

The chain is built from TRBV2 and TRBJ2-7; 7 bases align to TRBD2. The trim removed 7 bases at V and 3 bases at J, leaving 6 bases unmatched. Germline CDR1 is SNHLY and CDR2 is FYNNEI. This CDR3 has 13 residues. The CDR3 sequence is CASNGGGNYEQYF. The CDR3 DNA is TGTGCCAGCAACGGCGGGGGAAACTACGAGCAGTACTTC.

The J gene is TRBJ2-3, the V gene TRBV28; D is undetermined. Germline values: CDR1 MDHEN, CDR2 SYDVKM. The V end lost 1 base, the J end lost 1 base, and 9 bases lay between the germline ends. The CDR3 extends over 15 amino acids. The CDR3, as DNA: TGTGCCAGCAGTTTATTCAACCTACGCACAGATACGCAGTATTTT. This sequence encodes CASSLFNLRTDTQYF.